This T cell receptor beta chain was recovered during a study of a mutant IDH1 vaccine in newly diagnosed glioma. Time point defined: week 35, safety follow-up. The content of each vaccine dose was 300 ug of mutant IDH1 20-mer peptide, and topical imiquimod accompanied it. This CDR3 has 16 amino acids. Between the trimmed V and J ends, which lost 0 bases and 5 bases, there was a span of 16 bases. Germline V gene data show CDR1 as SGDLS and CDR2 as YYNGEE. The data were produced by immunoSEQ multiplex PCR, yet TCRdb's version contains in-frame clones alone and is incomplete. The sample records approximately 60,000 clones, 86% being singletons. This clone turned up a few times. Its antigen is unknown.

This rearrangement joins TRBV9 to TRBJ2-3, with D perhaps TRBD1 (6 bases). The TCR originated in a man aged 35-49 years with glioma. The source material was PBMCs, sampled from a glioma patient whose treatment included an IDH1 peptide vaccine. The CDR3 protein is CASSVALTGFGDTQYF. CDR3 sequence (DNA): TGTGCCAGCAGCGTAGCCCTAACAGGGTTTGGAGATACGCAGTATTTT.